These T cell receptor beta chains were read from a single sample in a study of blood T cell repertoires in COVID-19. Libraries were prepared by immunoSEQ multiplex PCR; TCRdb keeps only in-frame clonotypes and omits some of them. The sample includes about 130,000 clones, roughly 79% of them seen just once. Sequenced: peripheral blood. These receptors originate from a man aged 80 or over with acute or convalescent COVID-19. CDR3s include the opening cysteine and the closing phenylalanine or tryptophan. D genes are given only for firm matches. Clone size appears in some rows only: once, few, many, or a class for an expanded clone.

v_gene	d_gene	abundance	j_gene	CDR3nt	CDR3aa
TRBV4-2	TRBD1	.	TRBJ2-1	TGTGCCAGCAGCCGGCCGACAGGGTTGGGTGAGCAGTTCTTC	CASSRPTGLGEQFF
TRBV29-1	.	.	TRBJ1-4	TGCAGCGTTGGATGGCGAGCGGAAAAACTGTTTTTT	CSVGWRAEKLFF
TRBV13	.	.	TRBJ2-6	TGTGCCAGCAGCTTAGGCAGCGGTTCGAGAGGGGCCAACGTCCTGACTTTC	CASSLGSGSRGANVLTF
TRBV5-1	TRBD1	.	TRBJ2-3	TGCGCCAGCAGCTTGAACGGACAGGGTGGGAGCACAGATACGCAGTATTTT	CASSLNGQGGSTDTQYF
TRBV27	TRBD2	once	TRBJ2-1	TGTGCCAGCAGTTTATTGGGACTAGCGGGGGGTATCTACAATGAGCAGTTCTTC	CASSLLGLAGGIYNEQFF
TRBV5-1	TRBD1	.	TRBJ1-2	TGCGCCAGCAGCATTACAGGGACAGGGGAGCGTGGCTACACCTTC	CASSITGTGERGYTF
TRBV4-1	.	.	TRBJ1-4	TGCGCCAGCAGCCAAGTCCCGGGAAATGCTAGGGAAAAACTGTTTTTT	CASSQVPGNAREKLFF
TRBV6-2/TRBV6-3	.	.	TRBJ1-2	TGTGCCAGCAGTTATAAAACACAGGGAAGATCCTATGGCTACACCTTC	CASSYKTQGRSYGYTF
TRBV6-1	.	.	TRBJ1-5	TGTGCCAGCAGTGAAGCCAATAGCAATCAGCCCCAGCATTTT	CASSEANSNQPQHF
TRBV9	TRBD2	.	TRBJ2-3	TGTGCCAGCAGCGCGTACCCGAGGCTAGCGGGGAGCACAGATACGCAGTATTTT	CASSAYPRLAGSTDTQYF